A single TCR beta chain is shown here with its context. The antigen this receptor binds is unknown. Base quality data are lacking; no much larger clone is found one base away. Trimming takes 2 bases off V and 2 bases off J; junction bases not matched to a gene: 4. Based on the germline V gene, the CDR1 and CDR2 sequences are SGHRS and YFSETQ. The CDR3 measures 16 amino acids from cysteine to phenylalanine. CDR3 DNA only is kept here, 48 bases in frame from base 1. The instrument was an Illumina HiSeq 2500. TCR beta libraries were prepared by quantitative 5'-RACE with molecular barcodes. The authors' pipeline ran thus. A new computational method, built on a probabilistic model of VDJ rearrangement, was used to identify disease-linked TCR variants. TCRdb trimmed public reads at Q25 via fastp, called clones via MiXCR and kept in-frame beta chains. Under each unique CDR3 protein, matching rows form one entry showing the most common genes and DNA. The V and J calls were not made by the authors but by TCRdb's processing. Here the sample has nearly 350,000 distinct CDR3 sequences; roughly 14% occur a single time. Jointly, the top ten make up roughly 0.99% of the sample.

The data were taken from a study of CD8 T cells in ankylosing spondylitis (dated 2017 in TCRdb). The study in broad terms: T cell receptor beta repertoires were profiled in healthy donors and ankylosing spondylitis patients so that disease-linked TCR variants could be found. In total, the full study cohort was made up of 110 or so healthy donors and 20 to 25 ankylosing spondylitis patients. Samples of peripheral blood were taken, and for ankylosing spondylitis patients, synovial fluid was collected as well. Study-wide findings and limitations: A CD8+ phenotype was shown by the disease-linked clones, which were found at relatively low frequencies in peripheral blood. Some of the motif variants had been reported before in the synovial fluid and blood of reactive arthritis patients, a finding that suggests common disease-initiation mechanisms. Significant enrichment of the disease-linked clones was reported in matched synovial fluid samples from ankylosing spondylitis patients. A TCR beta motif made up of several highly homologous amino acid variants appeared to be characteristic of blood from ankylosing spondylitis patients.

The source of this sequence is a male donor with ankylosing spondylitis or in good health (not recorded which). The sample consisted of blood, either unsorted or a sorted T cell fraction (not recorded which). The V and J genes are TRBV5-1 and TRBJ2-6, with 7 junctional bases fitting TRBD1. The nucleotide sequence is TGCGCCAGCAGCTTCCCTCAGGGGGCTGGGGCCAACGTCCTGACTTTC. The resulting protein is CASSFPQGAGANVLTF.